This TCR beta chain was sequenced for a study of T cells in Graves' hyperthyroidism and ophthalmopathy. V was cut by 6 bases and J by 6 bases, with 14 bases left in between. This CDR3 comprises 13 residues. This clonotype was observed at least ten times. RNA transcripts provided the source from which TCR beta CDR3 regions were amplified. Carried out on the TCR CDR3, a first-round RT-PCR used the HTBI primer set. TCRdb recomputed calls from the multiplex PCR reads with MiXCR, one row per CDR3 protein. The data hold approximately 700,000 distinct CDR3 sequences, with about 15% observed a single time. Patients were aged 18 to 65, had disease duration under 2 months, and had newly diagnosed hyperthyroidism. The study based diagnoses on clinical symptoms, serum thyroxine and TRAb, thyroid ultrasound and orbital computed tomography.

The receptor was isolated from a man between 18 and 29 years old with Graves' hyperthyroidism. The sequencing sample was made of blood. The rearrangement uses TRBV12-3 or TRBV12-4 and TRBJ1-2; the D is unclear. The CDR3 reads CASREQPTDGYTF. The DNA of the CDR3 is TGTGCCAGCAGGGAACAACCTACGGATGGCTACACCTTC.